This TCR beta chain was sequenced during a study of sequential checkpoint blockade in melanoma. Across the study: Arm A got nivolumab then ipilimumab; arm B the reverse, 1:1. Maintenance nivolumab came after either treatment sequence.

Unmatched junction bases numbered 5, after V lost 6 bases and J lost 0 bases. Looked up from germline, CDR1 is SQVTM and CDR2 is ANQGSEA. This CDR3 has 14 amino acids. Only in-frame clones appear in the TCRdb table, and some are missing; sequencing was by immunoSEQ multiplex PCR. Of more than 10,000 clones listed, about 61% were seen once; the top ten hold roughly 20%. Treatment given: randomized to nivolumab then ipilimumab (arm A) or the reverse (arm B). The specimen was CD8+ T cells sorted from blood (inferred from file names), collected from a patient given nivolumab and ipilimumab in sequence. This clonotype was sampled from a human donor with melanoma. The rearrangement joins TRBV29-1 to TRBJ2-1, with 7 positions matching TRBD2. The CDR3 coding sequence is TGCAGCGTCTGGGGGGGAAGCTCCTACAATGAGCAGTTCTTC. It yields the protein CSVWGGSSYNEQFF.